The 4 T cell receptor beta chains below come from one sample, sequenced in a study of shared clonotypes between healthy human individuals. The table came from immunoSEQ multiplex PCR; TCRdb's copy has only in-frame clones and leaves some out. Here the sample spans about 1.1 million clones, 70% to 85% being singletons. The sequenced material came from memory CD4+ T cells from PBMCs. Subset defined: CD45RA-negative fraction. The source is a man aged 18 to 30 in good health. Some clones in this sample may be carry-over from other donors' samples.

This chain connects TRBV11-2 to TRBJ2-5, with D unclear. Germline V gene lookup returns CDR1 SGHAT and CDR2 FQNNGV. The ends were cut back, 2 bases at V and 2 bases at J, with 12 bases in the middle. The CDR3 consists of 15 residues. CDR3 loop: CASSLRPDPQETQYF. CDR3 sequence (DNA): TGTGCCAGCAGCTTAAGGCCGGATCCTCAAGAGACCCAGTACTTC.

This clone has just one count. The rearrangement joins TRBV25-1 to TRBJ2-3, with 9 bases fitting TRBD2. The CDR3 has 16 residues. Per the germline V gene, CDR1 is MGHDK and CDR2 is SYGVNS. Trimming at V came to 5 bases and at J to 4 bases, leaving 10 bases not matched to a gene. CDR3 bases: TGTGCCAGCAGTCCCCGGGTAGCGGGAGCGGCAGATACGCAGTATTTT. Translation: CASSPRVAGAADTQYF.

The chain joins TRBV18 to TRBJ2-5, with 7 bases lining up with TRBD2. CDR3 size: 15 residues. Trimming took 5 bases from V and 4 from J; bases not matched to a gene: 10. Germline CDR1 and CDR2: KGHSH and LQKENI. In nucleotides, the CDR3 is TGTGCCAGCTCATGGTCCCCGGCGGGAGCAGAGACCCAGTACTTC. This codes for CASSWSPAGAETQYF.

This rearrangement joins TRBV5-1 to TRBJ2-2, with 9 bases identical to TRBD1. The CDR3 is 16 amino acids. V dropped 4 bases and J dropped 2; count of bases not matched to a gene: 6. The germline CDR1 and CDR2 sequences are SGHRS and YFSETQ. CDR3 amino acids: CASSPVGQGNTGELFF. The CDR3 DNA follows: TGCGCCAGCAGCCCGGTGGGACAGGGAAACACCGGGGAGCTGTTTTTT.